Shown below are 30 T cell receptor beta chains from a single sample sequenced in a study of T cell changes during pregnancy in multiple sclerosis. Libraries were prepared by immunoSEQ multiplex PCR; TCRdb keeps only in-frame clonotypes and omits some of them. The repertoire consists of about 35,000 clones, with roughly 90% occurring once and the leading ten covering 5% to 5.5%. Source: peripheral blood, taken in the third trimester of pregnancy. These receptors came from a female donor in good health, enrolled as a control in a pregnancy study.

As concerns this clone: Other DNA sequences within the sample encode an identical CDR3. The chain's CDR3 is CASSLDRVNTEAFF. The CDR3, as DNA: TGCGCCAGCAGCTTAGATCGGGTAAACACTGAAGCTTTCTTT. The chain is built from TRBV5-1 and TRBJ1-1, with D unclear. This CDR3 has 14 residues. Trimming shortened V by 2 bases and J by 2 bases, and 10 bases separated the two germline ends. From germline, CDR1 is SGHRS and CDR2 YFSETQ.

The V and J genes are TRBV4-1 and TRBJ2-7; perhaps TRBD2 as D (6 bases). Germline V gene data show CDR1 as MGHRA and CDR2 as YSYEKL. V gave up 1 base and J gave up 7 bases, with 14 bases separating them. The CDR3 sequence is 14 residues long. The CDR3 protein is CASSQVAGFREQYF. In DNA form, the CDR3 reads TGCGCCAGCAGCCAAGTTGCGGGATTTAGAGAGCAGTACTTC.

The genes are TRBV6-5 and TRBJ2-1, with 7 bases matching TRBD2. This CDR3 spans 14 amino acids. Germline lookup yields CDR1 MNHEY and CDR2 SVGAGI. The J segment lost 2 bases and the V segment lost 6 bases, leaving 4 bases of the junction unmatched. CDR3 DNA: TGTGCCAGCAGGGACGGGGGGACCTACAATGAGCAGTTCTTC. As protein: CASRDGGTYNEQFF.

The rearrangement links TRBV7-2 to TRBJ1-2, with a possible D match to TRBD1 (6 bases). The ends were cut back, 1 base at V and 0 bases at J, with 9 bases in the middle. This CDR3 contains 15 residues. Germline V gene data show CDR1 as SGHTA and CDR2 as FQGNSA. The CDR3 here is CASSLEGHANYGYTF. The DNA for the CDR3 is TGTGCCAGCAGCTTAGAGGGACATGCTAACTATGGCTACACCTTC. Together with reference TRBV7-2 and TRBJ1-2, the CDR3 gives the full variable domain: GAGVSQSPSNKVTEKGKDVELRCDPISGHTALYWYRQSLGQGLEFLIYFQGNSAPDKSGLPSDRFSAERTGGSVSTLTIQRTQQEDSAVYLCASSLEGHANYGYTFGSGTRLTVV.

The rearrangement joins TRBV4-2 to TRBJ2-2; 9 bases match TRBD2. The CDR3 runs 19 residues. Looked up from germline, CDR1 is LGHNA and CDR2 is YNFKEQ. V trimming: 4 bases; J trimming: 1 base; junction bases outside the gene matches: 13. Here the CDR3 reads CASSPGEASGKLNTGELFF. The CDR3, as DNA: TGTGCCAGCAGCCCGGGAGAGGCTAGCGGGAAACTGAACACCGGGGAGCTGTTTTTT.

The genes are TRBV5-4 and TRBJ2-7, with 7 bases aligning to TRBD1. V lost 1 base and J lost 1; bases outside the gene matches: 2. This CDR3 comprises 14 residues. Germline CDR1 and CDR2: SGHNT and YYREEE (reference sequence). For the CDR3, the DNA is TGTGCCAGCAGCTTGCCAGGGGGATCCTACGAGCAGTACTTC. Its protein product is CASSLPGGSYEQYF.

The chain links TRBV7-6 to TRBJ1-1; no clear D gene. CDR1 and CDR2 from the germline V gene are SGHVS and FNYEAQ. The CDR3 spans 14 residues. V was clipped by 1 base and J by 4 bases, with 10 bases between them. The CDR3 sequence: CASSLGETSTEAFF. CDR3 sequence (DNA): TGTGCCAGCAGCTTAGGGGAGACCTCCACTGAAGCTTTCTTT.

The J gene is TRBJ1-5, the V gene TRBV9; 11 bases align to TRBD1. The CDR3 loop spans 14 amino acids. The V and J ends lost 3 bases and 6 bases, in that order; junction bases with no gene match: 2. Germline lookup yields CDR1 SGDLS and CDR2 YYNGEE. The CDR3 spells CASSGGTGGQPQHF. The CDR3 DNA is TGTGCCAGCAGCGGGGGGACAGGGGGTCAGCCCCAGCATTTT.

V and J are TRBV2 and TRBJ2-7, with 9 bases fitting TRBD1. Germline V gene lookup returns CDR1 SNHLY and CDR2 FYNNEI. With V trimmed by 3 bases and J by 2 bases, 5 bases remained unmatched. This CDR3 region has 15 residues. Here the CDR3 reads CASSDWDRDTYEQYF. The CDR3 DNA follows: TGTGCCAGCAGTGATTGGGACAGGGATACCTACGAGCAGTACTTC.

This clone was recorded only once. The CDR3 DNA sequence: TGTGCCAGCAGTCGAATACGTCCCGGTGAGCAGTTCTTC. Translating it yields CASSRIRPGEQFF. The J gene is TRBJ2-1, the V gene TRBV11-2; no clear D. The CDR3 has 13 amino acids. The ends were cut back, 6 bases at V and 9 bases at J, with 15 bases in the middle. From germline, CDR1 is SGHAT and CDR2 FQNNGV. Based on the CDR3 plus reference TRBV11-2 and TRBJ2-1, the full variable domain is EAGVAQSPRYKIIEKRQSVAFWCNPISGHATLYWYQQILGQGPKLLIQFQNNGVVDDSQLPKDRFSAERLKGVDSTLKIQPAKLEDSAVYLCASSRIRPGEQFFGPGTRLTVL.

The chain couples TRBV5-6 to TRBJ1-2; the match to TRBD1 covers 8 bases. The CDR3 has 14 residues. Germline values: CDR1 SGHDT, CDR2 YYEEEE. V lost 0 bases, J lost 4 bases, and 2 bases stayed unmatched. CDR3 DNA: TGTGCCAGCAGCTTGGGACAGGGGAGCTATGGCTACACCTTC. Protein: CASSLGQGSYGYTF.

This chain uses TRBV7-6 with TRBJ2-3; 9 nucleotides agree with TRBD2. V dropped 1 base and J dropped 3; count of bases not matched to a gene: 2. CDR3 length: 15 amino acids. Germline loops: CDR1 SGHVS, CDR2 FNYEAQ. The CDR3 DNA follows: TGTGCCAGCAGCTTAGGGGCGGGGGGGACAGATACGCAGTATTTT. This gives the protein CASSLGAGGTDTQYF.

This clone is a singleton in its sample. The junction shows a germline mismatch at one end, possibly a read error. The V gene is TRBV11-2, the J gene TRBJ2-7; D call uncertain. The CDR3 loop spans 15 amino acids. Germline loops: CDR1 SGHAT, CDR2 FQNNGV. The CDR3: CASSHNEASSFEQYF. Written as DNA, the CDR3 is TGTGCCAGCAGCCACAATGAGGCTTCCTCCTTCGAGCAGTACTTC.

This rearrangement joins TRBV5-1 to TRBJ1-4; D not certain. CDR1 is SGHRS and CDR2 is YFSETQ in the germline V gene. The CDR3 contains 15 residues. V dropped 2 bases and J dropped 7 bases, with 15 bases sitting between them. The CDR3, as DNA: TGCGCCAGCAGCTTAAGCGACTCCCGGGGTGAAAAACTGTTTTTT. Encoded protein: CASSLSDSRGEKLFF. Variable domain in full (rest from reference TRBV5-1 and TRBJ1-4): KAGVTQTPRYLIKTRGQQVTLSCSPISGHRSVSWYQQTPGQGLQFLFEYFSETQRNKGNFPGRFSGRQFSNSRSEMNVSTLELGDSALYLCASSLSDSRGEKLFFGSGTQLSVL.

This chain connects TRBV4-2 to TRBJ2-3, with a tentative D call TRBD2 (6 bases). Deletions cut 0 bases from V and 0 bases from J, with 19 bases between. This CDR3 is built from 19 residues. Germline CDR1 reads LGHNA; CDR2 reads YNFKEQ. The CDR3 is CASSQDTPRDLYSTDTQYF. CDR3 DNA: TGTGCCAGCAGCCAAGACACTCCACGGGACTTGTACAGCACAGATACGCAGTATTTT.

This clone was seen once. The chain combines TRBV7-6 with TRBJ2-5, with TRBD2 as a possible D gene (5 bases). The CDR3 loop spans 17 amino acids. Germline values: CDR1 SGHVS, CDR2 FNYEAQ. V was cut by 0 bases and J by 4 bases, with 18 bases left in between. CDR3 loop: CASSLAPAAEVIETQYF. In DNA form, the CDR3 reads TGTGCCAGCAGCTTAGCGCCGGCAGCGGAGGTAATAGAGACCCAGTACTTC.

The chain uses TRBV28 and TRBJ1-6, with D possibly TRBD1 on 5 matching bases. The CDR3 spans 17 residues. The V end lost 2 bases, the J end lost 7 bases, and 18 bases lay between the germline ends. Germline values: CDR1 MDHEN, CDR2 SYDVKM. In DNA, the CDR3 is TGTGCCAGCAGTTTAAGGCGTGGAGGGGCCAAAAATTCACCCCTCCACTTT. Translation gives CASSLRRGGAKNSPLHF.

As DNA, the CDR3 is TGTGCCAGCAGCGCGGGTCCTCAGTGGGGACAGGGCTCTAATGAGCAGTTCTTC. It specifies CASSAGPQWGQGSNEQFF. The chain links TRBV9 to TRBJ2-1; TRBD1 agrees at 9 bases. The junction had 17 bases not matched to a gene; V was cut back by 3 bases and J by 7 bases. This CDR3 has 18 amino acids. The V gene's germline CDR1 is SGDLS and CDR2 YYNGEE. Supplemented by reference TRBV9 and TRBJ2-1, the full variable domain reads DSGVTQTPKHLITATGQRVTLRCSPRSGDLSVYWYQQSLDQGLQFLIQYYNGEERAKGNILERFSAQQFPDLHSELNLSSLELGDSALYFCASSAGPQWGQGSNEQFFGPGTRLTVL.

The table lists this clone with a few counts. The genes are TRBV7-6 and TRBJ2-7; 8 nucleotides agree with TRBD1. V lost 5 bases, J lost 3 bases, and 6 bases stayed unmatched. The CDR3 covers 14 residues. Germline V lookup: CDR1 SGHVS, CDR2 FNYEAQ. CDR3 region: CASSTGQGGYEQYF. The CDR3 nucleotides are TGTGCCAGCAGCACCGGACAGGGAGGCTACGAGCAGTACTTC. The whole variable domain, filled in from reference TRBV7-6 and TRBJ2-7, reads GAGVSQSPRYKVTKRGQDVALRCDPISGHVSLYWYRQALGQGPEFLTYFNYEAQQDKSGLPNDRFSAERPEGSISTLTIQRTEQRDSAMYRCASSTGQGGYEQYFGPGTRLTVT.

As DNA, the CDR3 is TGTGCCAGCAGAAGTCGACAGGACACCTGGCAAGAGACCCAGTACTTC. Translated, it gives CASRSRQDTWQETQYF. The chain joins TRBV27 to TRBJ2-5, with D possibly being TRBD1 (6 bases). V dropped 6 bases and J dropped 2 bases, with 19 bases sitting between them. CDR3 length equals 16 residues. Looked up from germline, CDR1 is MNHEY and CDR2 is SMNVEV (reference sequence).

The V and J genes are TRBV5-4 and TRBJ2-7, with 9 bases fitting TRBD2. Germline CDR1 reads SGHNT; CDR2 reads YYREEE (reference sequence). CDR3 size: 15 residues. The J segment lost 1 base and the V segment lost 1 base, leaving 3 bases of the junction unmatched. In DNA, the CDR3 is TGTGCCAGCAGCTTGAGTCTAGCGGGGTCCTACGAGCAGTACTTC. It yields the protein CASSLSLAGSYEQYF.

This chain links TRBV30 with TRBJ2-5; TRBD2 matches 7 bases. This CDR3 is built from 14 residues. The V segment lost 4 bases and the J segment 5 bases; nucleotides outside the gene matches: 10. In germline, CDR1 is GTSNPN, CDR2 SVGIG (reference sequence). CDR3 sequence: CAWKAGSWLETQYF. CDR3 nucleotides: TGTGCCTGGAAAGCGGGAAGTTGGCTGGAGACCCAGTACTTC. The variable domain in full, completed from reference TRBV30 and TRBJ2-5, reads SQTIHQWPATLVQPVGSPLSLECTVEGTSNPNLYWYRQAAGRGLQLLFYSVGIGQISSEVPQNLSASRPQDRQFILSSKKLLLSDSGFYLCAWKAGSWLETQYFGPGTRLLVL.

The chain is built from TRBV6-1 and TRBJ1-1; TRBD1 matches at 7 bases. This CDR3 spans 13 amino acids. Germline CDR1 is MNHNS and CDR2 is SASEGT. V shed 5 bases and J 4 bases; nucleotides not matched to a gene: 4. The CDR3 bases are TGTGCCAGCAGTACGGCAGGGGGCACTGAAGCTTTCTTT. It translates to CASSTAGGTEAFF.

The chain carries TRBV18 and TRBJ2-7, with TRBD1 identical over 8 bases. The CDR3 runs 14 residues. Germline loops: CDR1 KGHSH, CDR2 LQKENI. Trimming cost V 2 bases and J 3 bases; bases outside gene matches: 3. CDR3 in amino acids: CASSPSTGGYEQYF. In nucleotides, the CDR3 is TGTGCCAGCTCACCATCAACAGGGGGCTACGAGCAGTACTTC.

In its sample, this clone was seen once. The rearrangement links TRBV27 to TRBJ2-7; 8 bases align to TRBD1. CDR3 length equals 14 residues. The germline V gene encodes CDR1 MNHEY and CDR2 SMNVEV (reference sequence). The junction had 3 bases not matched to a gene; V was cut back by 3 bases and J by 2 bases. The CDR3 loop is CASSFTGGTYEQYF. CDR3 in DNA: TGTGCCAGCAGTTTTACAGGGGGGACCTACGAGCAGTACTTC.

The CDR3 sequence is CASSLLAGVLSGANVLTF. The CDR3 DNA reads TGCGCCAGCAGCCTCCTAGCGGGGGTCCTCTCTGGGGCCAACGTCCTGACTTTC. This sequence joins TRBV4-1 and TRBJ2-6; 10 positions match TRBD2. This CDR3 is 18 amino acids long. The trim removed 4 bases at V and 0 bases at J, leaving 6 bases unmatched. Germline CDR1 and CDR2: MGHRA and YSYEKL.

V and J are TRBV9 and TRBJ2-1; the match to TRBD2 covers 16 bases. Germline CDR1 is SGDLS and CDR2 is YYNGEE. The CDR3 sequence is 20 residues long. V trimming: 3 bases; J trimming: 0 bases; junction bases outside the gene matches: 9. CDR3 region: CASSAPPGLAGGRSYNEQFF. CDR3 nucleotide sequence: TGTGCCAGCAGCGCCCCTCCGGGACTAGCGGGAGGGCGCTCCTACAATGAGCAGTTCTTC.

V gene TRBV10-3 combines with J gene TRBJ1-2; D unclear. The CDR3 totals 17 residues. Germline-derived CDR1 and CDR2 are ENHRY and SYGVKD. The V and J ends lost 6 bases and 4 bases respectively, with 24 bases between them. The CDR3 is CAIRDLAEGRPVYGYTF. CDR3 sequence (DNA): TGTGCCATCAGGGACTTGGCGGAGGGTCGTCCGGTCTATGGCTACACCTTC.

The chain is built from TRBV4-2 and TRBJ2-1; 11 bases match TRBD2. In germline, CDR1 is LGHNA, CDR2 YNFKEQ. The V segment lost 5 bases and the J segment 2 bases; nucleotides outside the gene matches: 2. The CDR3 is 15 residues long. Here the CDR3 reads CASSNSGGAYNEQFF. Written as DNA, the CDR3 is TGTGCCAGCAGCAATAGCGGGGGGGCCTACAATGAGCAGTTCTTC.

The chain couples TRBV30 to TRBJ2-2; weak D call: TRBD2 (6 bases). This CDR3 has 13 amino acids. CDR1 and CDR2 (germline): GTSNPN, SVGIG (reference sequence). Trimming left V 1 base short and J 6 bases short, with 9 bases between. As DNA, the CDR3 is TGTGCCTGGAGTGCTCCGGGGGCCGGGGAGCTGTTTTTT. The encoded protein is CAWSAPGAGELFF.